These 18 T cell receptor beta chains originate from one sample sequenced in a study of monozygotic twins with inflammatory bowel disease. For each CDR3 protein, TCRdb gives one entry from its re-call of the 5' RACE reads, without DNA. This table holds 350,000 to 400,000 distinct CDR3 sequences. Sequencing was carried out using blood. Receptors were obtained from a human donor with ulcerative colitis or Crohn's disease, or a healthy co-twin of an affected twin (not recorded which).

The J gene is TRBJ2-1, the V gene TRBV20-1; no DNA is available, so the TRBD2 call from TCRdb remains unchecked. The CDR3 totals 14 residues. Per the germline V gene, CDR1 is DFQATT and CDR2 is SNEGSKA (reference sequence). CDR3 in amino acids: CSAVGLATNYEQFF.

The J gene is TRBJ2-7, the V gene TRBV15. The CDR3 consists of 15 residues. The germline V gene has CDR1 LNHNV and CDR2 YYDKDF (reference sequence). Here the CDR3 reads CATSRDLFRMDEQYF.

The chain joins TRBV30 to TRBJ2-1. CDR1 GTSNPN and CDR2 SVGIG come from the germline V gene (reference sequence). This CDR3 has 12 amino acids. CDR3 sequence reads: CAWREDGNEQFF.

The rearrangement uses TRBV27 and TRBJ2-2; TCRdb calls TRBD1, which cannot be checked without DNA. Germline lookup yields CDR1 MNHEY and CDR2 SMNVEV (reference sequence). The CDR3 contains 15 residues. CDR3 in amino acids: CASKKWGGDTGELFF.

The chain uses TRBV18 and TRBJ2-5. CDR1 and CDR2 (germline): KGHSH, LQKENI. CDR3 size: 15 residues. The CDR3 loop reads CASSPPVLTGETQYF.

The V call is TRBV29-1, the J call TRBJ2-4; as DNA is missing, the TRBD1 call by TCRdb cannot be tested. Germline loops: CDR1 SQVTM, CDR2 ANQGSEA. The CDR3 spans 16 residues. CDR3 sequence reads: CSVEELRKGRENIQYF.

The V and J genes are TRBV7-8 and TRBJ2-7; TCRdb's D gene call, TRBD2, goes unchecked for lack of DNA. Per the germline V gene, CDR1 is SGHVS and CDR2 is FQNEAQ. The CDR3 totals 17 residues. The CDR3 protein is CASSLGGSGASSYEQYF. Complete variable domain (other parts from reference TRBV7-8 and TRBJ2-7): GAGVSQSPRYKVAKRGQDVALRCDPISGHVSLFWYQQALGQGPEFLTYFQNEAQLDKSGLPSDRFFAERPEGSVSTLKIQRTQQEDSAVYLCASSLGGSGASSYEQYFGPGTRLTVT.

The chain carries TRBV28 and TRBJ2-1. Germline CDR1 reads MDHEN; CDR2 reads SYDVKM. The CDR3 has 13 amino acids. The CDR3 spells CATWTGPYNEQFF.

CDR3 protein: CSARDYRIQETQYF. V gene TRBV20-1 combines with J gene TRBJ2-5. This CDR3 region has 14 residues. Germline CDR1 reads DFQATT; CDR2 reads SNEGSKA (reference sequence).

This chain links TRBV6-4 with TRBJ2-3; TCRdb lists TRBD2, though no DNA is available to test this call. The CDR3 length is 19 residues. Germline loops: CDR1 MRHNA, CDR2 SNTAGT. The CDR3: CASSSTSGTSGGATRSQYF.

V usage is TRBV7-6 and J usage is TRBJ1-1; the D call from TCRdb, TRBD1, cannot be confirmed without DNA. The V gene's germline CDR1 is SGHVS and CDR2 FNYEAQ. The CDR3 spans 16 residues. The CDR3 protein is CASSLGKGQFGTEAFF. Complete variable domain (other parts from reference TRBV7-6 and TRBJ1-1): GAGVSQSPRYKVTKRGQDVALRCDPISGHVSLYWYRQALGQGPEFLTYFNYEAQQDKSGLPNDRFSAERPEGSISTLTIQRTEQRDSAMYRCASSLGKGQFGTEAFFGQGTRLTVV.

The V gene is TRBV9, the J gene TRBJ1-2; the D gene TCRdb calls, TRBD1, cannot be checked with no DNA. Germline V gene data show CDR1 as SGDLS and CDR2 as YYNGEE. The CDR3 runs 16 residues. CDR3 sequence reads: CASSPLPQSILYGYTF.

The V call is TRBV24-1, the J call TRBJ2-7; TCRdb gives TRBD1 as the D gene, but with no DNA this cannot be confirmed. Germline V gene data show CDR1 as KGHDR and CDR2 as SFDVKD. This CDR3 region has 12 residues. The CDR3 reads CATSAGSYEQNF.

The chain combines TRBV6-2 or TRBV6-3 with TRBJ1-2. CDR1 and CDR2 (germline): MNHEY, SVGEGT. The CDR3 is made up of 13 amino acids. The CDR3 is CASSYYSSYGYTF.

V gene TRBV5-1 combines with J gene TRBJ2-7; TCRdb's D call, TRBD2, is unchecked because there is no DNA. Germline values: CDR1 SGHRS, CDR2 YFSETQ. The CDR3 has 16 amino acids. CDR3 in amino acids: CASSFLSGGISYEQYF. Based on the CDR3 plus reference TRBV5-1 and TRBJ2-7, the full variable domain is KAGVTQTPRYLIKTRGQQVTLSCSPISGHRSVSWYQQTPGQGLQFLFEYFSETQRNKGNFPGRFSGRQFSNSRSEMNVSTLELGDSALYLCASSFLSGGISYEQYFGPGTRLTVT.

The rearrangement links TRBV20-1 to TRBJ2-3; TCRdb outputs TRBD2, but without DNA this stays unchecked. The germline V gene encodes CDR1 DFQATT and CDR2 SNEGSKA (reference sequence). The CDR3 spans 13 residues. The CDR3 spells CSGGRGGTDTQYF.

V is TRBV4-2 and J is TRBJ1-6; the TCRdb D gene call, TRBD1, has no DNA to confirm it. The CDR3 spans 12 residues. The V gene's germline CDR1 is LGHNA and CDR2 YNFKEQ. CDR3 protein: CASGRTNSPLHF.

The chain joins TRBV18 to TRBJ2-1. Germline V gene data show CDR1 as KGHSH and CDR2 as LQKENI. The CDR3 extends over 15 amino acids. The CDR3 sequence: CASSPPQGNGNEQFF.